The text below deals with one T cell receptor beta chain. A single base separates this from a much larger clone, so it may be a read error. This sample is drawn from a study of T cells after yellow fever vaccination (dated by TCRdb to between 2018 and 2020). Study-wide context: The SMART-Seq v4 Ultra Low Input RNA kit was used to prepare libraries from fractions with low cell numbers. To follow T-cell clones before and after primary and booster YFV17D yellow fever vaccination, bulk TCR alpha and beta repertoires were sequenced over time. Two healthy male donors, one aged 18 to 30 and one aged 30 to 40 years, made up the cohort. Blood was drawn at multiple timepoints before and after primary and secondary immunization, with bulk PBMC replicates and cell subsets isolated. On the study overall, not on this receptor specifically: A small share of clonotypes occurred in both CD4 and CD8 compartments, likely arising from convergent recombination. Compared with the primary T-cell response, the secondary T-cell response was weaker but faster, peaking on day 5 rather than day 15. Computational filtering was required because FACS-sorted repertoires could contain abundant contaminating clonotypes from the bulk population. Only two donors were included in the study, so the extent to which the findings can be generalized is limited. After the booster, most of the clones that had expanded following primary vaccination were detected again (96% of CD4 and 85% to 90% of CD8), which suggests that memory was broadly maintained.

The treatment or condition label for this specimen denotes: live attenuated yellow fever vaccine strain. PBMCs were isolated from peripheral blood using a standard Ficoll-Paque protocol. Epitope-specific CD8 T cells were sorted using a dextramer loaded with the yellow fever NS4B epitope peptide, with anti-CD3 and anti-CD8 staining. RNA was extracted with TriZol from bulk PBMCs, CD4 and CD8 fractions, and dextramer-positive and dextramer-negative fractions. TCR cDNA was synthesized by 5'RACE template switching, through which a universal primer site and unique molecular identifiers were introduced. Priming for cDNA synthesis came from both the TCR alpha and TCR beta constant segments. Library amplification involved two PCR steps, and the second step added sample barcodes and sequencing adapters. Sequencing of libraries was performed on Illumina HiSeq 2500 (2x100 bp) or NovaSeq (2x150 bp). The original methods were these. MIGEC was used to demultiplex reads and collapse the reads into UMI consensus sequences, and MiXCR was used for V(D)J alignment. Clonotypes responding to the vaccine were identified with edgeR on replicate PBMC samples, with the criteria of FDR below 0.01 and a log2 fold change above 5 up to day 15. Bulk clonotypes were assigned CD4 or CD8 identity according to which sequenced CD4 or CD8 repertoire held them at higher abundance. A clonotype counted as NS4B-specific if enriched at least 10-fold in dextramer-positive versus dextramer-negative fractions, with CD4-biased clonotypes left out. In-frame beta chains were kept once TCRdb had trimmed the public reads at Q25 with fastp and called clones with MiXCR. Here each entry gathers all rows of one CDR3 protein and keeps the most common genes and DNA. TCRdb's processing, not the authors' own work, is the source of the V and J calls. The sample table shows 50,000 to 65,000 distinct CDR3 sequences, and 6.5% to 8.5% are seen once. 20% to 25% of the sample is held by the ten biggest clonotypes.

Clipping removes 4 bases from V and 6 bases from J, with 6 as the unmatched junction base count. Its CDR3 holds 14 amino acids, cysteine through phenylalanine. The sequence is cut down to CDR3 DNA, 42 bases in frame from base 1. The germline V gene specifies MGHRA as CDR1 and YSYEKL as CDR2. This chain is built from TRBV4-1 and TRBJ2-7; 10 nucleotides in the junction match TRBD1. The sequenced sample was CD8+ T cells not binding an NS4B(214-222) dextramer, sorted from PBMCs, obtained about 49 days after the first yellow fever vaccination. In light of the paper, this sample's cell subset or site label describes: NS4B epitope dextramer-negative CD8 T cells. The receptor was isolated from a man aged 18-30 years who received the YFV17D yellow fever vaccine. The DNA sequence is given as TGCGCCAGCAGCCGGGGGACAGGGGAGAGCGAGCAGTACTTC. Its translation is CASSRGTGESEQYF.